Listed below are T cell receptor beta chains from one sample, sequenced in a study of cytomegalovirus exposure and HLA in healthy donors. Method: immunoSEQ multiplex PCR; TCRdb's copy keeps in-frame clones and lacks some. The sample carries 190,000 or so clones, about four fifths recorded once. The sample comprised PBMCs. These receptors were taken from a man aged 50 or older in good health and CMV-seronegative. The CDR3 runs from the conserved cysteine through the conserved F or W. A D gene is named only where the DNA matches it firmly. For some rows the clone size is stated as once, few or many, or as a class when expanded; others skip it.

J gene: TRBJ2-6
D gene: TRBD1
V gene: TRBV5-6
clone size: NA
CDR3 DNA: TGTGCCAGCAGCCGGGACAGTGAGTCCGGGGCCAACGTCCTGACTTTC
CDR3 protein: CASSRDSESGANVLTF

J gene: TRBJ1-2
D gene: TRBD1
V gene: TRBV29-1
clone size: NA
CDR3 DNA: TGCAGCGTTGACGGACAGGGTCCTTATGGCTACACCTTC
CDR3 protein: CSVDGQGPYGYTF

J gene: TRBJ2-3
D gene: NA
V gene: TRBV29-1
clone size: NA
CDR3 DNA: TGCAGCGTCCGCCGGGGGTCGGATACGCAGTATTTT
CDR3 protein: CSVRRGSDTQYF

J gene: TRBJ2-1
D gene: TRBD2
V gene: TRBV28
clone size: NA
CDR3 DNA: TGTGCCAGCAGTGTGGGACTAGCGGGAGCTCGGGAGCAGTTCTTC
CDR3 protein: CASSVGLAGAREQFF

J gene: TRBJ2-5
D gene: NA
V gene: TRBV5-4
clone size: NA
CDR3 DNA: TGTGCCAGCAGCCTAGACCGGGAGACCCAGTACTTC
CDR3 protein: CASSLDRETQYF

J gene: TRBJ2-5
D gene: TRBD2
V gene: TRBV7-2
clone size: NA
CDR3 DNA: TGTGCCAGCAGCTTAGCGAGGCTAGCGGTGGGAGAGACCCAGTACTTC
CDR3 protein: CASSLARLAVGETQYF

J gene: TRBJ1-2
D gene: NA
V gene: TRBV6-5
clone size: NA
CDR3 DNA: TGTGCCAGCAGTTACTTTTTCGGGACAAGCTATGGCTACACCTTC
CDR3 protein: CASSYFFGTSYGYTF

J gene: TRBJ1-5
D gene: TRBD1
V gene: TRBV7-3
clone size: few
CDR3 DNA: TGTGCCAGCACCTTGGGAGGGGACAGGCGATACCAGCCCCAGCATTTT
CDR3 protein: CASTLGGDRRYQPQHF

J gene: TRBJ2-7
D gene: TRBD1
V gene: TRBV6-5
clone size: NA
CDR3 DNA: TGTGCCAGCAGTTACGGGAACGGACAGGGGGTTCACGAGCAGTACTTC
CDR3 protein: CASSYGNGQGVHEQYF

J gene: TRBJ2-3
D gene: NA
V gene: TRBV7-2
clone size: once
CDR3 DNA: TGTGCCAGCAGCTTTTCCAGAAGCACAGATACGCAGTATTTT
CDR3 protein: CASSFSRSTDTQYF

J gene: TRBJ2-5
D gene: TRBD2
V gene: TRBV5-6
clone size: NA
CDR3 DNA: TGTGCCAGCAGCTGGAGTAGCGGGGGGTGGGAAGAGACCCAGTACTTC
CDR3 protein: CASSWSSGGWEETQYF

J gene: TRBJ1-2
D gene: NA
V gene: TRBV7-9
clone size: NA
CDR3 DNA: TGTGCCAGCTCCGAACTGAGCTATGGCTACACCTTC
CDR3 protein: CASSELSYGYTF

J gene: TRBJ2-2
D gene: TRBD1
V gene: TRBV7-9
clone size: NA
CDR3 DNA: TGTGCCAGCAGCTTGGGGACAGGGAACACCGGGGAGCTGTTTTTT
CDR3 protein: CASSLGTGNTGELFF

J gene: TRBJ2-1
D gene: TRBD2
V gene: TRBV7-2
clone size: few
CDR3 DNA: TGTGCCAGCAGCGCGAGGGGACTAGCGGGAGTTTCCTACAATGAGCAGTTCTTC
CDR3 protein: CASSARGLAGVSYNEQFF

J gene: TRBJ2-7
D gene: TRBD1
V gene: TRBV5-1
clone size: NA
CDR3 DNA: TGCGCCAGCAGCCGGGACAGGGGGGTCTCCGAGCAGTACTTC
CDR3 protein: CASSRDRGVSEQYF

J gene: TRBJ1-4
D gene: TRBD1
V gene: TRBV7-9
clone size: NA
CDR3 DNA: TGTGCCAGCAGCGCGGGACAGGGGAATGAAAAACTGTTTTTT
CDR3 protein: CASSAGQGNEKLFF

J gene: TRBJ1-1
D gene: TRBD1
V gene: TRBV10-3
clone size: NA
CDR3 DNA: TGTGCCATCGACTCACCCGGGACAGGCACTGAAGCTTTCTTT
CDR3 protein: CAIDSPGTGTEAFF

J gene: TRBJ1-1
D gene: TRBD1
V gene: TRBV7-9
clone size: few
CDR3 DNA: TGTGCCAGCCTTAGGACAGGGGGGAACACTGAAGCTTTCTTT
CDR3 protein: CASLRTGGNTEAFF

J gene: TRBJ2-3
D gene: TRBD1
V gene: TRBV4-3
clone size: NA
CDR3 DNA: TGCGCCAGCAGCCCATCGGCCGGGACAGGGGACACAGATACGCAGTATTTT
CDR3 protein: CASSPSAGTGDTDTQYF

J gene: TRBJ1-5
D gene: TRBD1
V gene: TRBV7-9
clone size: NA
CDR3 DNA: TGTGCCAGCAGCCTGGACAGGGGAGGGCATCAGCCCCAGCATTTT
CDR3 protein: CASSLDRGGHQPQHF

J gene: TRBJ2-4
D gene: NA
V gene: TRBV27
clone size: NA
CDR3 DNA: TGTGCCAGCAGTTTAGCGGGCATTCAGTACTTC
CDR3 protein: CASSLAGIQYF

J gene: TRBJ2-6
D gene: NA
V gene: TRBV7-2
clone size: NA
CDR3 DNA: TGTGCCAGCAGCCCACCAGGATCTGGGGCCAACGTCCTGACTTTC
CDR3 protein: CASSPPGSGANVLTF

J gene: TRBJ1-3
D gene: NA
V gene: TRBV7-2
clone size: NA
CDR3 DNA: TGTGCCAGCAGCTCTACCGGGACTCTTGGAGGAAACACCATATATTTT
CDR3 protein: CASSSTGTLGGNTIYF

J gene: TRBJ1-3
D gene: NA
V gene: TRBV5-1
clone size: NA
CDR3 DNA: TGCGCCAGCAGCTTTTCGGGGGTGGCTGGAAACACCATATATTTT
CDR3 protein: CASSFSGVAGNTIYF

J gene: TRBJ1-4
D gene: TRBD1
V gene: TRBV7-9
clone size: NA
CDR3 DNA: TGTGCCAGCAGCTCAAGACAGGGGTCCCCTAATGAAAAACTGTTTTTT
CDR3 protein: CASSSRQGSPNEKLFF

J gene: TRBJ1-5
D gene: NA
V gene: TRBV19
clone size: NA
CDR3 DNA: TGTGCCAGTAGACGAAAAAGGGGAACCGGGACTGCGACATATAGCAATCAGCCCCAGCATTTT
CDR3 protein: CASRRKRGTGTATYSNQPQHF

J gene: TRBJ1-1
D gene: TRBD1
V gene: TRBV10-3
clone size: NA
CDR3 DNA: TGTGCCATCAGTGGCGGACAGGGGAACACTGAAGCTTTCTTT
CDR3 protein: CAISGGQGNTEAFF

J gene: TRBJ2-1
D gene: TRBD2
V gene: TRBV5-1
clone size: NA
CDR3 DNA: TGCGCCAGCAGACAAAGACCCGAATCTAGCGGGAGGGCCGGCTACAATGAGCAGTTCTTC
CDR3 protein: CASRQRPESSGRAGYNEQFF

J gene: TRBJ2-4
D gene: NA
V gene: TRBV15
clone size: NA
CDR3 DNA: TGTGCCACCAGCAGAGGAGAGGGCTCTCGCAAAAACATTCAGTACTTC
CDR3 protein: CATSRGEGSRKNIQYF

J gene: TRBJ2-3
D gene: TRBD2
V gene: TRBV29-1
clone size: NA
CDR3 DNA: TGCAGCGTAGTCCGCAGCGGGAGGGTCGGCGATACGCAGTATTTT
CDR3 protein: CSVVRSGRVGDTQYF